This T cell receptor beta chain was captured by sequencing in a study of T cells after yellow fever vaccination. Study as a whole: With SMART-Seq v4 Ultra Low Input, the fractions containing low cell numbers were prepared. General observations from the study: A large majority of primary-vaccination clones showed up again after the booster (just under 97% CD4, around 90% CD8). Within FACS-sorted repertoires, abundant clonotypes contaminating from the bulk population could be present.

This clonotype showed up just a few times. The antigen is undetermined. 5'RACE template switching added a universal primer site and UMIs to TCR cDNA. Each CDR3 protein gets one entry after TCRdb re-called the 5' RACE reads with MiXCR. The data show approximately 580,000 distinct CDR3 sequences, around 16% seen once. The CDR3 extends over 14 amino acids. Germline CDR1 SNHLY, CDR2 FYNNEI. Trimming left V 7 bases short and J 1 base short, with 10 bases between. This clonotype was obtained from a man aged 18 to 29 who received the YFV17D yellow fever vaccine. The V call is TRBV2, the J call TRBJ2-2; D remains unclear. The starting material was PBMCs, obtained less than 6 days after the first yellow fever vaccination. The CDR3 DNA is TGTGCCAGCACCGTGAGTAGGAACACCGGGGAGCTGTTTTTT. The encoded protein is CASTVSRNTGELFF.